Given below is one T cell receptor (beta chain) in context. Its antigen is undetermined. It was with 60 Vbeta and 13 Jbeta primers that the PCR ran. The repertoire was sequenced with immunoSEQ multiplex PCR; TCRdb's copy has only in-frame clones and lacks some. In total, the table holds 80,000 or so clones. The source of the sample is a study of cytomegalovirus exposure and HLA in healthy donors. Overall study context: There were fewer than 500 genotyped donors. Of these, roughly 84% fell in the genetic ancestry cluster associated with self-reported Caucasian donors.

Germline values: CDR1 SGHRS, CDR2 YFSETQ. The CDR3 has 14 residues. J was trimmed by 5 bases and V by 4 bases; bases with no gene match: 4. Study-level points and caveats: In a later analysis, most CMV-associated TCR beta chains appeared HLA-restricted. As a later analysis revealed, the rate of TCR association differed by HLA locus, with DRB1 most and HLA-C fewest. A later analysis reportedly found fewer N-insertions in an Asian-associated ancestry cluster than the roughly 670-donor mean.

The receptor comes from a woman in her twenties or thirties in good health and CMV-seronegative. This chain uses TRBV5-1 with TRBJ1-1; 11 bases agree with TRBD1. Sequencing was done on a sample of PBMCs. The CDR3 region has the DNA TGCGCCAGCAGCCAGGGACAGGGGGGAACTGAAGCTTTCTTT. This translates into CASSQGQGGTEAFF.